The 16 T cell receptor beta chains in this list originate from one sample, sequenced in a study of cytomegalovirus exposure and HLA in healthy donors (TCRdb year 2017). The library came from the immunoSEQ multiplex PCR assay. A mixture of 60 forward primers for TCR Vbeta segments and 13 reverse primers for TCR Jbeta segments was used in the multiplex PCR. This is the immuneACCESS table as TCRdb keeps it, with only in-frame sequences that have V and J called. A part of the clones is gone; compared with another copy, unresolved V genes explain less than half, and the rest is unexplained. The table for this sample lists around 170,000 clones; roughly four fifths of them were counted only once. The leading ten clones occupy roughly 0.75% of the sample. What was sequenced was PBMCs. Source of these receptors: a woman in her late teens or twenties in good health and CMV-seronegative.

This clone appeared once. The chain combines TRBV23-1 with TRBJ2-7; D is uncertain. TRBV23-1 is assigned to the ORF class and has an uncertain function. CDR3 size: 14 residues. V was cut by 0 bases and J by 3 bases, with 9 bases left in between. The CDR3 sequence is CASSQSESHYEQYF. The CDR3 bases are TGCGCCAGCAGTCAATCTGAGAGCCACTACGAGCAGTACTTC.

This chain links TRBV6-5 with TRBJ2-7; TRBD2 might be the D (5 bases). Trimming left V 8 bases short and J 2 bases short, with 13 bases between. CDR1 MNHEY and CDR2 SVGAGI come from the germline V gene. This CDR3 contains 13 residues. CDR3 region: CASQKRETYEQYF. In DNA, the CDR3 is TGTGCCAGCCAAAAGAGGGAGACCTACGAGCAGTACTTC.

This sequence joins TRBV7-2 and TRBJ2-2; 10 bases are shared with TRBD1. The CDR3 sequence is 15 residues long. The V gene's germline CDR1 is SGHTA and CDR2 FQGNSA. V dropped 4 bases and J dropped 3; count of bases not matched to a gene: 2. The CDR3 DNA reads as TGTGCCAGCAGCTCCGGGACAGGGGACACCGGGGAGCTGTTTTTT. This codes for CASSSGTGDTGELFF.

About this clone: Other DNA sequences in this sample translate to the same CDR3. CDR3 coding DNA: TGTGCCAGCAGCCTGGACAGGGGGAACACTGAAGCTTTCTTT. Amino acids: CASSLDRGNTEAFF. The chain links TRBV5-4 to TRBJ1-1; the match to TRBD1 covers 9 bases. Germline V gives CDR1 SGHNT, CDR2 YYREEE (reference sequence). Trimming at V came to 4 bases and at J to 1 base, leaving 2 bases not matched to a gene. The CDR3 consists of 14 residues.

V gene TRBV5-1 combines with J gene TRBJ2-3; perhaps TRBD1 as D (5 bases). V dropped 0 bases and J dropped 4 bases, with 12 bases sitting between them. CDR3 length: 15 amino acids. The germline CDR1 and CDR2 sequences are SGHRS and YFSETQ. The chain's CDR3 is CASSLGGSSPDTQYF. The DNA for the CDR3 is TGCGCCAGCAGCTTGGGGGGCAGTTCCCCAGATACGCAGTATTTT. The full variable domain, rest sourced from reference TRBV5-1 and TRBJ2-3, is KAGVTQTPRYLIKTRGQQVTLSCSPISGHRSVSWYQQTPGQGLQFLFEYFSETQRNKGNFPGRFSGRQFSNSRSEMNVSTLELGDSALYLCASSLGGSSPDTQYFGPGTRLTVL.

The chain employs TRBV28 and TRBJ2-3; 8 positions agree with TRBD2. The CDR3 is 16 residues long. J lost 7 bases, V lost 2 bases, and 11 bases had no gene match. Germline V lookup: CDR1 MDHEN, CDR2 SYDVKM. The CDR3: CASSLGSPREGYTQYF. DNA of the CDR3: TGTGCCAGCAGTTTAGGCTCTCCCCGGGAGGGATATACGCAGTATTTT.

V usage is TRBV15 and J usage is TRBJ2-5; the D is unclear. The DNA end is a closer match to TRBJ2-7, so the J assignment may be wrong. Germline V gene lookup returns CDR1 LNHNV and CDR2 YYDKDF (reference sequence). This CDR3 has 14 amino acids. The CDR3 sequence is CATSRDWSGGEQYF. The CDR3 DNA reads as TGTGCCACCAGCAGAGATTGGTCAGGTGGCGAGCAGTACTTC.

The chain recombines TRBV19 with TRBJ1-2; 10 bases align to TRBD1. CDR1 LNHDA and CDR2 SQIVND come from the germline V gene (reference sequence). The V gene end was trimmed by 5 bases and the J gene end by 5 bases; junction bases not matched to a gene: 8. The CDR3 consists of 15 residues. CDR3 DNA sequence: TGTGCCAGTAGTTCGCCGGGACAGGGGAGTTATGGCTACACCTTC. It yields the protein CASSSPGQGSYGYTF.

The V call is TRBV28, the J call TRBJ1-4, with D maybe TRBD1 (5 bases). There are 14 residues in the CDR3. Trimming stripped 2 bases from V and 7 bases from J, with 11 bases between. Germline V gene lookup returns CDR1 MDHEN and CDR2 SYDVKM. CDR3 amino acids: CASSLNSGGEKLFF. CDR3 nucleotide sequence: TGTGCCAGCAGTTTAAACAGCGGGGGTGAAAAACTGTTTTTT.

V usage is TRBV18 and J usage is TRBJ2-1, with 9 bases fitting TRBD1. J was trimmed by 7 bases and V by 4 bases; bases with no gene match: 17. There are 18 residues in the CDR3. Germline loops: CDR1 KGHSH, CDR2 LQKENI. The CDR3 DNA follows: TGTGCCAGCTCACGCGGACAGGGGAATAATCAGGGGGATAATGAGCAGTTCTTC. It specifies CASSRGQGNNQGDNEQFF.

The chain is built from TRBV14 and TRBJ1-2; D may be TRBD1 (6 bases). V lost 6 bases, J lost 1 base, and 12 bases lay in between. The V gene's germline CDR1 is SGHDN and CDR2 FVKESK. The CDR3 spans 14 residues. For the CDR3, the DNA is TGTGCCAGCAGTCTTACAGGGTTTAACTATGGCTACACCTTC. It encodes CASSLTGFNYGYTF.

The gene calls are TRBV21-1 and TRBJ1-2. TRBV21-1 is termed a pseudogene. The CDR3 consists of 14 residues. The CDR3, as DNA: TGTGCCAGCAGCAAAGCGGGGGAGGGGTGCGGCTACACCTTC. It codes for CASSKAGEGCGYTF.

This clone has a handful of counts. The chain couples TRBV7-2 to TRBJ1-1; 8 bases are a match to TRBD1. Per germline, CDR1 SGHTA and CDR2 FQGNSA. V lost 5 bases, J lost 5 bases, and 10 bases stayed unmatched. This CDR3 contains 15 residues. The CDR3 loop is CASSIAGGAGTEAFF. The CDR3, as DNA: TGTGCCAGCAGCATTGCAGGGGGCGCAGGGACTGAAGCTTTCTTT.

V usage is TRBV6-5 and J usage is TRBJ2-1, with 7 nucleotides matching TRBD1. V lost 3 bases to trimming and J lost 3 bases; unmatched junction nucleotides: 5. The CDR3 runs to 15 residues. Germline V gene lookup returns CDR1 MNHEY and CDR2 SVGAGI. The CDR3 region has the DNA TGTGCCAGCAGTTATGTGGCAGGGGGCTACAATGAGCAGTTCTTC. Amino acids: CASSYVAGGYNEQFF.

This clone was seen a handful of times. The CDR3 coding sequence is TGTGCCAGCAGTTACGCGACGGGACATCCTTATGGCTACACCTTC. Translating gives CASSYATGHPYGYTF. This chain uses TRBV6-5 with TRBJ1-2; a weak D match, TRBD1 (6 bases). This CDR3 contains 15 residues. Trimming cost V 2 bases and J 5 bases, with 15 bases left between them. The V gene's germline CDR1 is MNHEY and CDR2 SVGAGI.

This clone turned up a few times. The gene calls are TRBV21-1 and TRBJ2-5; the table assigns TRBD2, which was not confirmed against the DNA. TRBV21-1 is a recognized pseudogene. The CDR3 loop spans 18 amino acids. CDR3 sequence (DNA): TGTGCCAGCACCGGGACTAGCGGGGGGGCAAGTCTCAAAGAGACCCAGTACTTC. It is translated as CASTGTSGGASLKETQYF.